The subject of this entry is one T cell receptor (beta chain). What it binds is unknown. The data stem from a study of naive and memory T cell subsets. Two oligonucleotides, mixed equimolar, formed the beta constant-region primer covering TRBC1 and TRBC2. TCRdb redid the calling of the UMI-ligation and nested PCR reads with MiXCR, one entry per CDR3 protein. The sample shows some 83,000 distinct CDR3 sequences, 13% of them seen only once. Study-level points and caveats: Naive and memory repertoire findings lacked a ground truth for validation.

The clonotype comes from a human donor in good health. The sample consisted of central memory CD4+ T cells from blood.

The DNA for the CDR3 is TGTGCTAGTGCCTCGGACTTCTCCTACAATGAGCAGTTCTTC. This sequence encodes CASASDFSYNEQFF. The chain couples TRBV12-5 to TRBJ2-1; D may be TRBD2 (5 bases). The CDR3 spans 14 residues. CDR1 LGHNT and CDR2 FRNRAP come from the germline V gene. V was shortened by 7 bases and J by 0 bases, with 10 bases between the two germline ends.